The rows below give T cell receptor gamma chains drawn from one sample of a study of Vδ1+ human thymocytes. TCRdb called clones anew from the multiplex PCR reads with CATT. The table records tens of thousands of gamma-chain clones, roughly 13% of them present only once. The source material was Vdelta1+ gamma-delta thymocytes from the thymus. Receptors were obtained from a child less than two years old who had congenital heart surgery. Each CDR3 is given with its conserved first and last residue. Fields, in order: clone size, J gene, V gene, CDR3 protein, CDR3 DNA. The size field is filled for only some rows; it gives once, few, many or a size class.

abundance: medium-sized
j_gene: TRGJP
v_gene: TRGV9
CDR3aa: CALWKGKKIKVF
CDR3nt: TGTGCCTTGTGGAAGGGCAAAAAAATCAAGGTATTT

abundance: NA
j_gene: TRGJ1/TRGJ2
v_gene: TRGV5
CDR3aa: CATWDRQPGVKKLF
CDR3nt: TGTGCCACCTGGGACAGGCAGCCAGGAGTTAAGAAACTCTTT

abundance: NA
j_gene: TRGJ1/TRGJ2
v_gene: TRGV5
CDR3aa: CATWDRPWDKKLF
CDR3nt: TGTGCCACCTGGGACAGGCCTTGGGATAAGAAACTCTTT

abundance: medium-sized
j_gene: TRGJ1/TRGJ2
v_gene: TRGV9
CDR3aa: CALWETPYYKKLF
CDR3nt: TGTGCCTTGTGGGAGACACCTTATTATAAGAAACTCTTT

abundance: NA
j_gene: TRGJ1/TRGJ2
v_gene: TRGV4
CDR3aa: CATWDENLFPYKKLF
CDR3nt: TGTGCCACCTGGGATGAGAACCTTTTCCCCTATAAGAAACTCTTT

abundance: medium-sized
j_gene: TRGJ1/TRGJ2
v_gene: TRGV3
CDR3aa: CATWDRRGYKKLF
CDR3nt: TGTGCCACCTGGGACAGGCGCGGTTATAAGAAACTCTTT

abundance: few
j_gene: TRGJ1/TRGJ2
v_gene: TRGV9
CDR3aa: CALWEAHKSYYKKLF
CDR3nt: TGTGCCTTGTGGGAGGCGCATAAATCTTATTATAAGAAACTCTTT

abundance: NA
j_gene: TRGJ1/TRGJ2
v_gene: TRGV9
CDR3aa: CALWDLNYYKKLF
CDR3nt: TGTGCCTTGTGGGACCTTAATTATTATAAGAAACTCTTT

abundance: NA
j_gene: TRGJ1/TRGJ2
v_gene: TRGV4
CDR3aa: CATWNENYYKKLF
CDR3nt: TGTGCCACCTGGAATGAAAATTATTATAAGAAACTCTTT

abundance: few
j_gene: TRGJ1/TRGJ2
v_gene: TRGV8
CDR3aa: CATWDSLRDKKLF
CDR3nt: TGTGCCACCTGGGATAGCCTACGAGATAAGAAACTCTTT

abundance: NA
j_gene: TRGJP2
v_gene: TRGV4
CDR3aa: CATWNRDWIKTF
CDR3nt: TGTGCCACCTGGAATCGCGATTGGATCAAGACGTTT

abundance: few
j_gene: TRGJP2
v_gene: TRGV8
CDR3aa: CATWDSDWIKTF
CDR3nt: TGTGCCACCTGGGATTCCGATTGGATCAAGACGTTT

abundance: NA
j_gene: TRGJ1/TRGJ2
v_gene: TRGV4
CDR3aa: CATWDAGYYKKLF
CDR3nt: TGTGCCACCTGGGATGCGGGTTATTATAAGAAACTCTTT

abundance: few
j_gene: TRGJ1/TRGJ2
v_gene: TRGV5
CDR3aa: CATWDRHPYYKKLF
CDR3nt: TGTGCCACCTGGGACAGGCACCCTTATTATAAGAAACTCTTT

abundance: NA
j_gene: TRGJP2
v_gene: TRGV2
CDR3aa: CATWDGPRADSDWIKTF
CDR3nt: TGTGCCACCTGGGACGGGCCTCGGGCCGATAGTGATTGGATCAAGACGTTT

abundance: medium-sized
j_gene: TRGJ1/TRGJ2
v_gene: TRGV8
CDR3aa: CATWVPYYKKLF
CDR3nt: TGTGCCACCTGGGTCCCTTATTATAAGAAACTCTTT

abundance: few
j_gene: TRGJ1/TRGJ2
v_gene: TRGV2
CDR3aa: CATWDLSYYKKLF
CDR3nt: TGTGCCACCTGGGACCTCTCTTATTATAAGAAACTCTTT

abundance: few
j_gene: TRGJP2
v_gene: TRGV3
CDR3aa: CATWEGGDWIKTF
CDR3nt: TGTGCCACCTGGGAGGGGGGTGATTGGATCAAGACGTTT

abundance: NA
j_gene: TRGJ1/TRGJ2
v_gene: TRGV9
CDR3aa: CALWEVMGYKKLF
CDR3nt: TGTGCCTTGTGGGAGGTCATGGGGTATAAGAAACTCTTT

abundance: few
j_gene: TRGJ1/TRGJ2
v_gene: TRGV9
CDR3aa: CALWEVTGRKLKKLF
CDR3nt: TGTGCCTTGTGGGAGGTGACGGGGAGAAAGCTTAAGAAACTCTTT

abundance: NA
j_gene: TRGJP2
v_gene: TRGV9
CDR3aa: CALREVQSDWIKTF
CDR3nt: TGTGCCTTGCGGGAGGTGCAGAGTGATTGGATCAAGACGTTT

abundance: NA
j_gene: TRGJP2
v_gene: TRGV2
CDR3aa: CATWTHGGGDWIKTF
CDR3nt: TGTGCCACCTGGACACACGGGGGTGGTGATTGGATCAAGACGTTT

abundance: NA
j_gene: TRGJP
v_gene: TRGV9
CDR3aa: CALWKQELGKKIKVF
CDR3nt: TGTGCCTTGTGGAAGCAAGAGTTGGGCAAAAAAATCAAGGTATTT

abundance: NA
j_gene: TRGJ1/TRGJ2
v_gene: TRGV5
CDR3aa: CATWDSTHKKLF
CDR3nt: TGTGCCACCTGGGACAGCACTCATAAGAAACTCTTT

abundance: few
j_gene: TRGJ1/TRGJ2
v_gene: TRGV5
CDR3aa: CATWDSGYYKKLF
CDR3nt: TGTGCCACCTGGGACAGCGGTTATTATAAGAAACTCTTT

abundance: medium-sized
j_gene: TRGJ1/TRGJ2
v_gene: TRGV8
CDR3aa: CATWDRSQKLF
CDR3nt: TGTGCCACCTGGGATAGATCGCAGAAACTCTTT

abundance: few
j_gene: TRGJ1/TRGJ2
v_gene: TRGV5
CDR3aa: CATWEGKKLF
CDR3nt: TGTGCCACCTGGGAAGGAAAGAAACTCTTT

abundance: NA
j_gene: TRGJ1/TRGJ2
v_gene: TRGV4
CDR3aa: CATWDGPLNKKLF
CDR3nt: TGTGCCACCTGGGATGGGCCGCTGAATAAGAAACTCTTT

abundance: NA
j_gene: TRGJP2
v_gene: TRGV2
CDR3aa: CATWDDLGWIKTF
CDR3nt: TGTGCCACCTGGGACGATTTAGGGTGGATCAAGACGTTT

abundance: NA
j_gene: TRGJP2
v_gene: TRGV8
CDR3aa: CATWARSSDWIKTF
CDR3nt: TGTGCCACCTGGGCGCGGAGTAGTGATTGGATCAAGACGTTT

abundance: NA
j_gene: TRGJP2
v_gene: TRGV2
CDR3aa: CATWDGLWGCSDWIKTF
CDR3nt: TGTGCCACCTGGGACGGGCTCTGGGGATGTAGTGATTGGATCAAGACGTTT

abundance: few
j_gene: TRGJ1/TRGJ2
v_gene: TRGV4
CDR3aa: CATWDASNYYKKLF
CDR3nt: TGTGCCACCTGGGACGCCTCGAATTATTATAAGAAACTCTTT

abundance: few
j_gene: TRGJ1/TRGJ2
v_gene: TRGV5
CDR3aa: CATWDSRKKLF
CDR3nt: TGTGCCACCTGGGACAGTCGTAAGAAACTCTTT

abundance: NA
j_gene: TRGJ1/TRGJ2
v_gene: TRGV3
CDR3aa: CATWSLEKLF
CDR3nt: TGTGCCACCTGGTCGTTGGAGAAACTCTTT

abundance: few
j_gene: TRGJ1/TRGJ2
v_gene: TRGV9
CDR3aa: CALWWGYKKLF
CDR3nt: TGTGCCTTGTGGTGGGGTTATAAGAAACTCTTT

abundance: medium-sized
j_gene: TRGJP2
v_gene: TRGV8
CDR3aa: CATWDDWIKTF
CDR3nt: TGTGCCACCTGGGATGATTGGATCAAGACGTTT

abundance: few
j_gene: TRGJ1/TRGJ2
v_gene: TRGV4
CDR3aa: CATWNHLYYKKLF
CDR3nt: TGTGCCACCTGGAACCACTTATATTATAAGAAACTCTTT

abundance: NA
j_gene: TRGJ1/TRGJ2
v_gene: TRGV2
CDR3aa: CATWDAAKLF
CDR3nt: TGTGCCACCTGGGACGCGGCGAAACTCTTT

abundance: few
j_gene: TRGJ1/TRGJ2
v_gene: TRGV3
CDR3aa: CATWDGGFPKLF
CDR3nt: TGTGCCACCTGGGACGGGGGGTTTCCGAAACTCTTT

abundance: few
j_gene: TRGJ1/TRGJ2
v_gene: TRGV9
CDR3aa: CALWEAPRKKLF
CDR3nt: TGTGCCTTGTGGGAGGCCCCCCGTAAGAAACTCTTT